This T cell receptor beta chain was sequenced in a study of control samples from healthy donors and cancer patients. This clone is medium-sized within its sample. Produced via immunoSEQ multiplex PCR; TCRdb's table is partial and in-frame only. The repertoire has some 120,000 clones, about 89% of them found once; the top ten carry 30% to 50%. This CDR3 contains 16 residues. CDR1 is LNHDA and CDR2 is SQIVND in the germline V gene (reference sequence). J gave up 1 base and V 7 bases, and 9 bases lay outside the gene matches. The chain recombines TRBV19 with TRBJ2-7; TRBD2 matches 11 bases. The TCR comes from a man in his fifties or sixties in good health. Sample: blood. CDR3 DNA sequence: TGTGCCAGTAAACCCGGGACTAGCGGAACTTCCTACGAGCAGTACTTC. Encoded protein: CASKPGTSGTSYEQYF.